The rows below give T cell receptor beta chains drawn from one sample of a study of PD-1 blockade in classical Hodgkin lymphoma. Assay: immunoSEQ multiplex PCR; the TCRdb copy retains only in-frame clones and omits some. The repertoire includes 11,000 to 15,000 clones, around 84% of them detected once, and around 22% sits in the top ten. This specimen was peripheral blood mononuclear cells (PBMCs), taken at baseline. The receptors here all came from a human donor with classical Hodgkin lymphoma. CDR3s include the opening cysteine and the closing phenylalanine or tryptophan. D genes are given only for firm matches. Clone size is given for some rows only: seen once, a few or many times, or a class if the clone is expanded.

. | TRBD2 | TRBJ2-6 | TRBV9 | CASSEGRARSGANVLTF | TGTGCCAGCAGCGAGGGGAGGGCGAGGTCTGGGGCCAACGTCCTGACTTTC
once | . | TRBJ2-7 | TRBV5-1 | CASSLAVGPTVEQYF | TGCGCCAGCAGCTTGGCCGTGGGTCCTACGGTCGAGCAGTACTTC
. | . | TRBJ1-2 | TRBV4-1 | CASSQDAQGRDGYTF | TGCGCCAGCAGCCAAGATGCCCAGGGTCGAGATGGCTACACCTTC
. | . | TRBJ2-7 | TRBV11-2 | CASSPSYEQYF | TGTGCCAGCAGCCCTTCTTACGAGCAGTACTTC
. | . | TRBJ1-4 | TRBV4-2 | CASSQEPTPNEKLFF | TGTGCCAGCAGCCAAGAACCGACTCCGAATGAAAAACTGTTTTTT
. | TRBD1 | TRBJ2-7 | TRBV11-3 | CASSLDRGEQYF | TGTGCCAGCAGCCTCGACAGGGGCGAGCAGTACTTC
. | TRBD2 | TRBJ2-2 | TRBV25-1 | CASTGLEAGELFF | TGTGCCAGCACCGGACTAGAGGCCGGGGAGCTGTTTTTT
. | . | TRBJ2-5 | TRBV9 | CASSVDVSQETQYF | TGTGCCAGCAGCGTAGACGTCAGCCAAGAGACCCAGTACTTC
. | TRBD1 | TRBJ1-3 | TRBV7-7 | CASSLGGTGSGNTIYF | TGTGCTAGCAGCTTAGGAGGGACAGGCTCTGGAAACACCATATATTTT
. | . | TRBJ1-4 | TRBV6-1 | CASSVGGEKLFF | TGTGCCAGCAGTGTAGGGGGGGAAAAACTGTTTTTT
. | . | TRBJ1-2 | TRBV5-1 | CASSLGDPNYGYTF | TGCGCCAGCAGCTTAGGAGACCCTAACTATGGCTACACCTTC
. | . | TRBJ1-2 | TRBV6-6 | CASSNTGTFYGYTF | TGTGCCAGCAGTAATACGGGTACCTTTTATGGCTACACCTTC
. | . | TRBJ2-7 | TRBV13 | CASIVPVRYEQYF | TGTGCCAGCATCGTGCCAGTGCGCTACGAGCAGTACTTC
. | . | TRBJ2-3 | TRBV29-1 | CSVDQGADTQYF | TGCAGCGTTGATCAGGGTGCAGATACGCAGTATTTT
. | . | TRBJ2-7 | TRBV28 | CASSHWRGSDISSYEQYF | TGTGCCAGCAGTCACTGGAGGGGTTCCGACATCAGCTCCTACGAGCAGTACTTC
. | . | TRBJ1-1 | TRBV29-1 | CSVRPMNTEAFF | TGCAGCGTTCGACCTATGAACACTGAAGCTTTCTTT
. | . | TRBJ2-7 | TRBV4-2 | CASSQDAGQTYEQYF | TGTGCCAGCAGCCAAGATGCCGGCCAGACCTACGAGCAGTACTTC
. | . | TRBJ2-3 | TRBV5-1 | CASSPETWMETQYF | TGCGCCAGCAGCCCCGAGACCTGGATGGAGACGCAGTATTTT
. | . | TRBJ2-1 | TRBV6-1 | CASSAGPNTYNEQFF | TGTGCCAGCAGCGCAGGACCGAACACCTACAATGAGCAGTTCTTC
. | . | TRBJ1-1 | TRBV5-5 | CASRRLGAQNTEAFF | TGTGCCAGCAGACGCTTAGGGGCGCAGAACACTGAAGCTTTCTTT
. | . | TRBJ2-1 | TRBV5-4 | CASRRGDEQFF | TGTGCCAGCAGACGCGGGGATGAGCAGTTCTTC
. | . | TRBJ2-7 | TRBV6-6 | CASSYLEASYEQYF | TGTGCCAGCAGTTACCTTGAGGCCTCCTACGAGCAGTACTTC
. | . | TRBJ1-5 | TRBV27 | CASSSGVRLHQPQHF | TGTGCCAGCAGTTCCGGGGTCCGTTTGCATCAGCCCCAGCATTTT
. | . | TRBJ2-6 | TRBV6-6 | CASSYFPGANVLTF | TGTGCCAGCAGTTACTTCCCTGGGGCCAACGTCCTGACTTTC
. | TRBD1 | TRBJ1-2 | TRBV14 | CASRPTGEDGYTF | TGTGCCAGCAGACCGACAGGGGAGGACGGCTACACCTTC
. | . | TRBJ2-3 | TRBV10-3 | CAISGGGRTSTDTQYF | TGTGCCATCAGTGGAGGAGGCAGGACCTCCACAGATACGCAGTATTTT
. | . | TRBJ1-1 | TRBV5-1 | CASSPESNTEAFF | TGCGCCAGCAGCCCAGAATCGAACACTGAAGCTTTCTTT
. | TRBD2 | TRBJ2-3 | TRBV6-5 | CATQTSGGASYTQYF | TGTGCCACCCAGACTAGCGGGGGGGCATCGTATACGCAGTATTTT
. | . | TRBJ2-2 | TRBV9 | CASSVVAARSGELFF | TGTGCCAGCAGCGTAGTAGCCGCCCGGTCCGGGGAGCTGTTTTTT
. | . | TRBJ1-1 | TRBV6-5 | CASSYERPLPAFF | TGTGCCAGCAGTTACGAAAGACCGCTTCCAGCTTTCTTT
. | . | TRBJ1-5 | TRBV27 | CASSLKFSGGQPQHF | TGTGCCAGCAGTTTAAAGTTTAGCGGCGGGCAGCCCCAGCATTTT
. | . | TRBJ1-4 | TRBV7-2 | CASSPGKLRKLFF | TGTGCCAGCAGTCCAGGGAAGTTGCGAAAACTGTTTTTT
. | . | TRBJ2-5 | TRBV20-1 | CSAQPTEYF | TGCAGTGCTCAACCGACGGAGTACTTC
. | TRBD2 | TRBJ2-1 | TRBV6-5 | CASKRTSGGAYEQFF | TGTGCCAGCAAAAGGACTAGCGGGGGGGCATATGAGCAGTTCTTC
. | . | TRBJ2-5 | TRBV11-3 | CASSLRRGAGRETQYF | TGTGCCAGCAGCCTAAGACGGGGGGCCGGGAGAGAGACCCAGTACTTC
. | . | TRBJ2-3 | TRBV7-2 | CASSFLGRAADTQYF | TGTGCCAGCAGCTTCCTGGGCCGAGCGGCAGATACGCAGTATTTT
. | . | TRBJ2-7 | TRBV5-4 | CASSLSGTGEQYF | TGTGCCAGCAGCTTGTCAGGTACGGGCGAGCAGTACTTC
. | TRBD2 | TRBJ2-7 | TRBV4-3 | CASSRELSGGAGSYEQYF | TGCGCCAGCAGCCGGGAGTTGAGCGGGGGGGCAGGGTCCTACGAGCAGTACTTC
. | . | TRBJ2-7 | TRBV28 | CASSSRPGRNYEQYF | TGTGCCAGCAGTTCTCGACCGGGACGGAATTACGAGCAGTACTTC
once | TRBD1 | TRBJ2-3 | TRBV15 | CATSGTGETDTQYF | TGTGCCACCAGCGGAACAGGGGAGACAGATACGCAGTATTTT
few | . | TRBJ1-5 | TRBV5-6 | CASSPLSRGDDLSNQPQHF | TGTGCCAGCAGCCCCCTGTCACGGGGGGACGACCTTAGCAATCAGCCCCAGCATTTT